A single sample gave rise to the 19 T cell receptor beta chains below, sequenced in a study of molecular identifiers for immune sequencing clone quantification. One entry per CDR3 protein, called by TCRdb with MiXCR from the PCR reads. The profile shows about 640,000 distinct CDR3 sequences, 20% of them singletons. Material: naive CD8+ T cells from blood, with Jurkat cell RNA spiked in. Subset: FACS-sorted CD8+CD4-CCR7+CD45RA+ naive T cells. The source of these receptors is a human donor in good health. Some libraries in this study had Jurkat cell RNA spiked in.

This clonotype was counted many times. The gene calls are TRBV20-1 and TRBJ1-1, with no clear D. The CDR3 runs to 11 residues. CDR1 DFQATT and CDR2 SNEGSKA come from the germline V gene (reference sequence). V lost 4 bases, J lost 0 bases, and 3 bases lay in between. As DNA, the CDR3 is TGCAGTGCTAACATGAACACTGAAGCTTTCTTT. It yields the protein CSANMNTEAFF.

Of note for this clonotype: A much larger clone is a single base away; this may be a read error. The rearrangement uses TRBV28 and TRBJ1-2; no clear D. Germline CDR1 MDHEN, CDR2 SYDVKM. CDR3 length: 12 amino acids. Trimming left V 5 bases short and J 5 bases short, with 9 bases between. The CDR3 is CASSLVLYGYTF. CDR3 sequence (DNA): TGTGCCAGCAGTCTCGTTCTTTATGGCTACACCTTC.

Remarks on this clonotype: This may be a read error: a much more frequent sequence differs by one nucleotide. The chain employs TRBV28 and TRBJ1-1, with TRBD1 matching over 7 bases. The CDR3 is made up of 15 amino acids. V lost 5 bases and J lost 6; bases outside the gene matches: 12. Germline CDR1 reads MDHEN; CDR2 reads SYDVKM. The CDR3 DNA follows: TGTGCCAGCAGTCTTGGGGACAGATCGGTAGCTGAAGCTTTCTTT. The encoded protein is CASSLGDRSVAEAFF.

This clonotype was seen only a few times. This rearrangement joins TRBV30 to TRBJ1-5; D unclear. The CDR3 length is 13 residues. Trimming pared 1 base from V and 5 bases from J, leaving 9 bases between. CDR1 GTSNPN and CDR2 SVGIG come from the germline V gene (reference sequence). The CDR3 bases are TGTGCCTGGAGTGGAGGGCCCTATCAGCCCCAGCATTTT. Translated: CAWSGGPYQPQHF.

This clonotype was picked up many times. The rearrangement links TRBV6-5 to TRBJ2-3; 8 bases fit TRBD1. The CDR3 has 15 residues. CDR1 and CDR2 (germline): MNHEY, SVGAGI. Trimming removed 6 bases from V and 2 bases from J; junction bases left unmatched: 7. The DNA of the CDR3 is TGTGCCAGCAGCGAGACAGGGGCCTACACAGATACGCAGTATTTT. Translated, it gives CASSETGAYTDTQYF.

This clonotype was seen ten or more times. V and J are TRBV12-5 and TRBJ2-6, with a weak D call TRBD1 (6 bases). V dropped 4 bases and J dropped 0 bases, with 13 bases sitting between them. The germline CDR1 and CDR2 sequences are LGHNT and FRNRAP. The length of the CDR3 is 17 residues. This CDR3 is CASGSTGTISGANVLTF. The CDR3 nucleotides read TGTGCTAGTGGTTCAACCGGGACAATCTCTGGGGCCAACGTCCTGACTTTC.

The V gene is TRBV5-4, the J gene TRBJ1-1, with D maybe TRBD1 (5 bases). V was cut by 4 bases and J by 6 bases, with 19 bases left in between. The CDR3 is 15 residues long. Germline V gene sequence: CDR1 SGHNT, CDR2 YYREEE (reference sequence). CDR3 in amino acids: CASSHPDRGMSEAFF. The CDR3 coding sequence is TGTGCCAGCAGCCACCCAGATCGGGGGATGTCTGAAGCTTTCTTT.

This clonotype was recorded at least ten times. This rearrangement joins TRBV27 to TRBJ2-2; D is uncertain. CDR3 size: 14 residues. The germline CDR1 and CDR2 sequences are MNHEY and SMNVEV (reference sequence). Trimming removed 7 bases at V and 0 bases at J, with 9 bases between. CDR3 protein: CASKETPNTGELFF. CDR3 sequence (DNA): TGTGCCAGCAAAGAGACACCGAACACCGGGGAGCTGTTTTTT.

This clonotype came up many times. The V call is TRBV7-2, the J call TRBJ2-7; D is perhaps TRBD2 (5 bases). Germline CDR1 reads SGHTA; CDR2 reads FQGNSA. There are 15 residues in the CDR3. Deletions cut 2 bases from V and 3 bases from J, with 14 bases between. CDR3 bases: TGTGCCAGCAGCTTACTGTTCCCTAGCAGCTACGAGCAGTACTTC. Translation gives CASSLLFPSSYEQYF.

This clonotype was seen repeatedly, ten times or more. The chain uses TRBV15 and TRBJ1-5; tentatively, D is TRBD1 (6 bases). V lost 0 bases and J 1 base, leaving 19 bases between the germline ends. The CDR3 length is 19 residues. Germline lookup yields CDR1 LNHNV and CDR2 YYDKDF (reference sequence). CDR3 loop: CATSRDYVARTESNQPQHF. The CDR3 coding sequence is TGTGCCACCAGCAGAGATTATGTGGCAAGGACAGAAAGCAATCAGCCCCAGCATTTT.

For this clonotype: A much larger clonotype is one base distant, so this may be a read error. CDR3 loop: CATRDSRGTYEQYF. The CDR3 DNA reads as TGTGCCACCAGAGATTCGCGGGGGACCTACGAGCAGTACTTC. V gene TRBV24-1 combines with J gene TRBJ2-7, with TRBD2 matching 7 bases. The germline CDR1 and CDR2 sequences are KGHDR and SFDVKD. The CDR3 spans 14 residues.

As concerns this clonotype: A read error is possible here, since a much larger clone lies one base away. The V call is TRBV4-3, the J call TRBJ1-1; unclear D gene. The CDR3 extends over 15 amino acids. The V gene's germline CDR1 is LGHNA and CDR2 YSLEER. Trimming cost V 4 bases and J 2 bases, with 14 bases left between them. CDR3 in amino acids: CASSLDFTGNTEAFF. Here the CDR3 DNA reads TGCGCCAGCAGCCTAGATTTCACGGGCAACACTGAAGCTTTCTTT.

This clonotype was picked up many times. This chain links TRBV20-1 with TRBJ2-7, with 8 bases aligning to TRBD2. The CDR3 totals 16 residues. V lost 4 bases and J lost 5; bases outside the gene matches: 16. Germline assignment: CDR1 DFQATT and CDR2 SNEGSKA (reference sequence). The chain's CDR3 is CSATYWKTSDPNEQYF. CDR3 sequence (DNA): TGCAGTGCTACCTATTGGAAGACTAGCGACCCGAACGAGCAGTACTTC.

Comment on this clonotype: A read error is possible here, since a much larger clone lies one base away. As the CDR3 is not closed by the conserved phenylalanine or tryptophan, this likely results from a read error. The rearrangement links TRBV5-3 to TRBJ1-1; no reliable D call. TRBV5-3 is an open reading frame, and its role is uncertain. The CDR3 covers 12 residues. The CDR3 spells CASSFRNTEAFS. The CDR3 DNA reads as TGTGCCAGCAGCTTCCGGAACACTGAAGCTTTCTCT.

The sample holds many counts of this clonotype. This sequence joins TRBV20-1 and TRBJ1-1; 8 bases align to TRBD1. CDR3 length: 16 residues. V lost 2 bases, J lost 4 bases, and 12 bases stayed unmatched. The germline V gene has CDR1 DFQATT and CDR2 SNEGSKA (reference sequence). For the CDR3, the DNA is TGCAGTGCTAGACCTTTTTGGACAGGGTTGATCACTGAAGCTTTCTTT. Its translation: CSARPFWTGLITEAFF.

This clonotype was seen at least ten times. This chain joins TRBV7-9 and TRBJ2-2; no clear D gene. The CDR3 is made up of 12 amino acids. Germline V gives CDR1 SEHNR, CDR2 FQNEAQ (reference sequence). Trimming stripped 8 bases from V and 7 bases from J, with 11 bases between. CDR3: CASLGNGGELFF. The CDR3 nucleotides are TGTGCCAGCCTTGGCAATGGCGGGGAGCTGTTTTTT.

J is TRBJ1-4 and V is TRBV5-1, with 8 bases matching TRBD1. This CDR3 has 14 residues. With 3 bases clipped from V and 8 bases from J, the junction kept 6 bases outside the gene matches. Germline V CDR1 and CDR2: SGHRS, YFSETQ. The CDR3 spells CASSWDRMREKLFF. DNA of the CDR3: TGCGCCAGCAGCTGGGACAGGATGCGGGAAAAACTGTTTTTT.

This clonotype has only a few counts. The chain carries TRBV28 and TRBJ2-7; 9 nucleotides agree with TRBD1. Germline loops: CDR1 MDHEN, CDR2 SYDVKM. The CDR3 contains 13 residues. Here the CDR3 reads CAVRGTGSYEQYF. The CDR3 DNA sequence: TGTGCTGTAAGGGGGACAGGGTCCTACGAGCAGTACTTC.

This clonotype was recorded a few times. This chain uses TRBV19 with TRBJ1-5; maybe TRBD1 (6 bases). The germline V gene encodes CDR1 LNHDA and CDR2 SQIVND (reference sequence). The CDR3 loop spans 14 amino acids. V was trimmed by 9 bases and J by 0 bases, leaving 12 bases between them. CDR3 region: CASADRDSNQPQHF. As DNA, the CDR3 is TGTGCCAGCGCGGACAGAGATAGCAATCAGCCCCAGCATTTT.